This section outlines one TCR beta chain sequence together with its context. The source of the sample is a study of T cells in Graves' hyperthyroidism and ophthalmopathy. The investigators amplified TCR beta CDR3 regions from RNA transcripts. First-round RT-PCR of the TCR CDR3 relied on the HTBI primer set. TCRdb re-called the multiplex PCR reads through MiXCR, storing one row per CDR3 protein. Here the sample spans a few hundred thousand distinct CDR3 sequences, just over 45% being singletons. This CDR3 comprises 15 residues. From germline, CDR1 is ENHRY and CDR2 SYGVKD. Trimming cost V 0 bases and J 0 bases, with 9 bases left between them.

The clonotype originates from an adult woman with Graves' disease, either hyperthyroidism or ophthalmopathy (not recorded which). The material sequenced was peripheral blood or thyroid tissue (not recorded which). The chain employs TRBV10-3 and TRBJ2-7; no reliable D call. The DNA for the CDR3 is TGTGCCATCAGTGAGTCGTCGGCAGGCTCCTACGAGCAGTACTTC. This encodes CAISESSAGSYEQYF.